The 24 T cell receptor beta chains below were found in one sample sequenced in a study of shared clonotypes between healthy human individuals. Some clones are missing from TCRdb's copy, which holds only in-frame ones; the method was immunoSEQ multiplex PCR. The sample has 2 million to 3 million clones, 93% seen once. Sequencing was done on a sample of naive CD4+ T cells from PBMCs. Subset described: CD45RA+ positively selected. These receptors were obtained from a man between 18 and 29 years old in good health. Some clones in this sample may be carry-over from other donors' samples.

V is TRBV28 and J is TRBJ1-2; no clear D gene. V lost 6 bases to trimming and J lost 3 bases, with 8 bases between them. The CDR3 contains 12 residues. CDR1 is MDHEN, CDR2 SYDVKM, per germline. The CDR3 loop reads CASSDSYYGYTF. CDR3 DNA sequence: TGTGCCAGCAGCGATTCATACTATGGCTACACCTTC.

V and J are TRBV19 and TRBJ1-1; maybe TRBD1 (5 bases). The V and J ends lost 6 bases and 4 bases respectively, with 18 bases between them. Germline V gives CDR1 LNHDA, CDR2 SQIVND (reference sequence). This CDR3 has 15 residues. The CDR3 bases are TGTGCCAGTAGCCAACCGGGGGGGAAGGTCACTGAAGCTTTCTTT. It specifies CASSQPGGKVTEAFF.

The chain carries TRBV7-3 and TRBJ2-5, with D tentatively TRBD2 (5 bases). Germline lookup yields CDR1 SGHTA and CDR2 FQGTGA. Trimming cost V 3 bases and J 2 bases, with 13 bases left between them. This CDR3 region has 15 residues. This CDR3 is CASSLFAGPQETQYF. In DNA, the CDR3 is TGTGCCAGCAGCTTGTTTGCGGGTCCACAAGAGACCCAGTACTTC.

As to this clone: At the DNA level, this CDR3 is encoded by other sequences in the same sample as well. Written as DNA, the CDR3 is TGTGCCAGCAGCTTAGACAGATTCTCCTACGAGCAGTACTTC. Protein product: CASSLDRFSYEQYF. The rearrangement links TRBV7-9 to TRBJ2-7, with D unresolved. The CDR3 has 14 amino acids. The V gene lost 1 base and the J gene lost 0 bases, with 7 bases spanning the gap. Germline values: CDR1 SEHNR, CDR2 FQNEAQ (reference sequence).

V is TRBV6-1 and J is TRBJ2-1; D is possibly TRBD2 (6 bases). CDR1 MNHNS and CDR2 SASEGT come from the germline V gene. CDR3 size: 15 residues. Between the trimmed V and J ends, which lost 4 bases and 0 bases, there was a span of 10 bases. The CDR3 nucleotides are TGTGCCAGCAGTGGGGACTTAAGCTCCTACAATGAGCAGTTCTTC. Its protein product is CASSGDLSSYNEQFF.

This clone was observed a single time. This chain links TRBV4-2 with TRBJ2-5, with TRBD2 as a possible D gene (6 bases). Trimming took 4 bases from V and 0 from J, leaving 24 bases between them. CDR3 size: 19 residues. CDR1 and CDR2 (germline): LGHNA, YNFKEQ. DNA for the CDR3: TGTGCCAGCAGCCCGGGGGTACCCACTGCGGCTCAGTACCAAGAGACCCAGTACTTC. This codes for CASSPGVPTAAQYQETQYF.

DNA for the CDR3: TGCGCCAGCAGCCAAGATCTCGGACAGGGGTTTCGGGAGCAGTACTTC. Protein product: CASSQDLGQGFREQYF. The rearrangement uses TRBV4-3 and TRBJ2-7, with 9 positions matching TRBD1. V lost 0 bases and J lost 7; bases outside the gene matches: 10. The CDR3 totals 16 residues. Germline-derived CDR1 and CDR2 are LGHNA and YSLEER.

This chain uses TRBV7-3 with TRBJ2-7, with unresolved D. V was cut by 0 bases and J by 3 bases, with 6 bases left in between. Looked up from germline, CDR1 is SGHTA and CDR2 is FQGTGA. The CDR3 has 13 residues. The CDR3, as DNA: TGTGCCAGCAGCTTAACGACCGACTACGAGCAGTACTTC. It yields the protein CASSLTTDYEQYF.

CDR3 nucleotide sequence: TGCGCCAGCAGCCAGGGGGGTTTGAGACTAAACACTGAAGCTTTCTTT. This codes for CASSQGGLRLNTEAFF. This chain joins TRBV4-1 and TRBJ1-1, with TRBD1 as a possible D gene (5 bases). The germline V and J ends were trimmed by 3 bases and 2 bases, with 16 bases remaining between them. The CDR3 contains 16 residues. In germline, CDR1 is MGHRA, CDR2 YSYEKL.

A note on this clone: The junction and the germline gene differ at one end; a read error may be behind it. The V call is TRBV5-1, the J call TRBJ2-7, with D unclear. In germline, CDR1 is SGHRS, CDR2 YFSETQ. The length of the CDR3 is 17 residues. The CDR3 loop is CASSLDPTSRVTYGQYF. The CDR3 nucleotides read TGCGCCAGCAGCTTGGACCCGACGAGCCGGGTTACGTACGGGCAGTACTTC.

The chain is built from TRBV28 and TRBJ2-1; possible D gene TRBD2, 6 bases. The CDR3 is 18 residues long. Trimming pared 5 bases from V and 3 bases from J, leaving 23 bases between. Germline CDR1 MDHEN, CDR2 SYDVKM. DNA for the CDR3: TGTGCCAGCAGTGGCTTAACTCCCCTTAGCGGAAACTACAATGAGCAGTTCTTC. Translation gives CASSGLTPLSGNYNEQFF.

This sequence joins TRBV18 and TRBJ1-2, with D uncertain. With 0 bases removed from V and 7 bases from J, the gap between germline ends came to 3 bases. The CDR3 has 11 amino acids. Germline-derived CDR1 and CDR2 are KGHSH and LQKENI. CDR3 coding DNA: TGTGCCAGCTCACCACCGGGTGGCTACACCTTC. This codes for CASSPPGGYTF.

Only one count was recorded for this clone. This sequence joins TRBV28 and TRBJ1-2; D unresolved. CDR1 and CDR2 (germline): MDHEN, SYDVKM. The CDR3 runs to 14 residues. Deletions cut 1 base from V and 1 base from J, with 7 bases between. The CDR3 is CASSLYLNNYGYTF. The DNA for the CDR3 is TGTGCCAGCAGTTTATATCTCAATAACTATGGCTACACCTTC.

The chain links TRBV6-4 to TRBJ1-5; 9 bases agree with TRBD1. Germline-derived CDR1 and CDR2 are MRHNA and SNTAGT. The CDR3 runs 14 residues. V trimming: 4 bases; J trimming: 4 bases; junction bases outside the gene matches: 2. This CDR3 is CASSGDRENQPQHF. The CDR3 DNA reads as TGTGCCAGCAGTGGGGACAGGGAGAATCAGCCCCAGCATTTT.

This chain joins TRBV6-6 and TRBJ2-7; D is unresolved. The CDR3 runs to 15 residues. The ends were cut back, 8 bases at V and 5 bases at J, with 22 bases in the middle. Germline V gives CDR1 MNHNY, CDR2 SVGAGI (reference sequence). CDR3 DNA: TGTGCCAGCGGCCGCGACCGGGCCGGGTTTGACGAGCAGTACTTC. It codes for CASGRDRAGFDEQYF.

The chain uses TRBV28 and TRBJ2-1; D is tentatively TRBD1 or TRBD2 (5 bases each). CDR1 and CDR2 (germline): MDHEN, SYDVKM. The germline V and J ends were trimmed by 7 bases and 4 bases, with 14 bases remaining between them. The CDR3 length is 14 residues. The CDR3 is CASKRGGEYNEQFF. In DNA, the CDR3 is TGTGCCAGCAAACGTGGGGGAGAATACAATGAGCAGTTCTTC.

As for this clone: The sample has other DNA sequences that encode this CDR3 too. The chain uses TRBV9 and TRBJ2-2; D is possibly TRBD1 (6 bases). Trimming removed 0 bases at V and 0 bases at J, with 6 bases between. Germline CDR1 SGDLS, CDR2 YYNGEE. The CDR3 extends over 15 amino acids. The CDR3 region is CASSVGTANTGELFF. CDR3 nucleotides: TGTGCCAGCAGCGTAGGGACAGCGAACACCGGGGAGCTGTTTTTT.

This chain connects TRBV18 to TRBJ2-7, with D possibly matching TRBD2 (6 bases). Trimming took 0 bases from V and 7 from J, leaving 22 bases between them. Germline CDR1 reads KGHSH; CDR2 reads LQKENI. The CDR3 spans 17 residues. The chain's CDR3 is CASSPPYRPAQAGEQYF. CDR3 nucleotides: TGTGCCAGCTCACCACCTTATCGGCCAGCCCAGGCGGGGGAGCAGTACTTC.

The chain joins TRBV5-4 to TRBJ2-7; possibly TRBD1 or TRBD2 for D (6 bases each). V lost 4 bases, J lost 7 bases, and 18 bases lay in between. The CDR3 totals 14 residues. CDR1 is SGHNT and CDR2 is YYREEE in the germline V gene (reference sequence). The CDR3 DNA sequence: TGTGCCAGCAGCGTCCTTCGGGGGCCCCGGGAGCAGTACTTC. Translated, it gives CASSVLRGPREQYF.

This clone was observed a single time. This chain links TRBV5-5 with TRBJ2-2; D unclear. V dropped 2 bases and J dropped 0 bases, with 8 bases sitting between them. CDR1 is SGHKS, CDR2 YYEKEE, per germline (reference sequence). This CDR3 spans 15 amino acids. CDR3 nucleotides: TGTGCCAGCAGCTTTAAGCCAGCGAACACCGGGGAGCTGTTTTTT. Translating it yields CASSFKPANTGELFF.

The chain joins TRBV11-3 to TRBJ2-5; perhaps TRBD1 as D (5 bases). Trimming stripped 1 base from V and 6 bases from J, with 9 bases between. The CDR3 loop spans 13 amino acids. CDR1 SGHNT and CDR2 YENEEA come from the germline V gene. CDR3 sequence: CASSLALGQTQYF. For the CDR3, the DNA is TGTGCCAGCAGCTTAGCCCTGGGGCAGACCCAGTACTTC.

This clone was seen only a few times. The chain employs TRBV19 and TRBJ2-2; perhaps D is TRBD1 or TRBD2 (5 bases each). The CDR3 is 14 residues long. Trimming cost V 6 bases and J 6 bases, with 14 bases left between them. The germline gives CDR1 LNHDA, CDR2 SQIVND (reference sequence). The CDR3 nucleotides are TGTGCCAGTAGCCTGCCAGGGAGTCCCGGGGAGCTGTTTTTT. Its translation: CASSLPGSPGELFF.

The chain has TRBV7-9 and TRBJ2-3; the D is unclear. Trimming took 4 bases from V and 6 from J, leaving 5 bases between them. There are 11 residues in the CDR3. Looked up from germline, CDR1 is SEHNR and CDR2 is FQNEAQ (reference sequence). The CDR3 loop is CASSYQDTQYF. CDR3 sequence (DNA): TGTGCCAGCAGCTATCAGGATACGCAGTATTTT.

In this sample, this clone turned up once. The gene calls are TRBV29-1 and TRBJ2-2; 7 bases are a match to TRBD2. This CDR3 is 13 amino acids long. With 4 bases clipped from V and 3 bases from J, the junction kept 2 bases outside the gene matches. CDR1 and CDR2 from the germline V gene are SQVTM and ANQGSEA. In DNA form, the CDR3 reads TGCAGCGTTGTCCGGGAGGACACCGGGGAGCTGTTTTTT. Translation: CSVVREDTGELFF.